This paragraph reports one T cell receptor (beta chain). Its antigen is as yet unknown. Sequenced by immunoSEQ multiplex PCR; TCRdb stores in-frame clones only, minus some. Counted here are about 84,000 clones, roughly 89% occurring once; the ten biggest clones make up roughly 10%. This specimen comes from a study of T cell responses to AZD1222 COVID-19 vaccine. Findings of the study overall: Seropositive status at baseline applied to only a handful of AZD1222 recipients. As reported, nearly half of all spike-specific TCRs target variant regions that are unmutated.

Germline V CDR1 and CDR2: GTSNPN, SVGIG (reference sequence). This CDR3 has 14 amino acids. The V end lost 4 bases, the J end lost 3 bases, and 13 bases lay between the germline ends. The genes are TRBV30 and TRBJ1-5; D gene unclear. This TCR was sampled from an adult who received the AZD1222 COVID-19 vaccine. The sample consisted of peripheral blood, taken 28 days after the second AZD1222 dose. CDR3 residues: CAWTLGTHNQPQHF. DNA of the CDR3: TGTGCCTGGACTTTGGGAACCCACAATCAGCCCCAGCATTTT. The full variable domain, its missing parts supplied by reference TRBV30 and TRBJ1-5, is SQTIHQWPATLVQPVGSPLSLECTVEGTSNPNLYWYRQAAGRGLQLLFYSVGIGQISSEVPQNLSASRPQDRQFILSSKKLLLSDSGFYLCAWTLGTHNQPQHFGDGTRLSIL.